These 2 T cell receptor beta chains were sequenced from one sample in a study of metastatic and nonmetastatic thyroid tumors. All patients were untreated before thyroid surgery. TCRdb redid the clone calls on the PCR reads using MiXCR. The sample has 9,900 or so clones, roughly 11% seen once. Sequencing was carried out using tumor tissue. Every receptor here comes from a female donor with papillary thyroid cancer or a benign thyroid nodule (not recorded which). Some clones in this sample may be carry-over from other donors' samples.

This clone counts as medium-sized. J is TRBJ2-7 and V is TRBV6-1; 10 nucleotides match TRBD1. The CDR3 sequence is 13 residues long. Losses at the gene ends were 8 bases for V and 5 bases for J; bases not matched to a gene: 6. The germline CDR1 and CDR2 sequences are MNHNS and SASEGT. CDR3 coding DNA: TGTGCCAGCCGCCGGGACAGGGGCCACGAGCAGTACTTC. It codes for CASRRDRGHEQYF.

This clone was counted many times. This chain links TRBV12-3 or TRBV12-4 with TRBJ2-3; D is uncertain. V gave up 7 bases and J gave up 3 bases, with 14 bases separating them. The CDR3 loop spans 14 amino acids. CDR3 sequence reads: CASTHPGRTDTQYF. As DNA, the CDR3 is TGTGCCAGCACCCACCCCGGCCGTACAGATACGCAGTATTTT.